Following are 31 T cell receptor beta chains from one sample sequenced in a study of T-cell reconstitution after alpha-beta-depleted transplantation in children. Unique molecular identifiers were incorporated into the prepared TCRbeta library. TCRdb redid the calling of the PCR reads with MiXCR, one entry per CDR3 protein. Of around 250,000 distinct CDR3 sequences in the sample, roughly 23% are singletons; the top ten hold roughly 2.6%. The source was PBMCs, collected before TCRalphabeta/CD19-depleted stem cell transplant. The receptor source for this set is a girl aged 2 to 10 with Fanconi anemia, due to receive a stem cell transplant.

This clonotype was observed at least ten times. The V call is TRBV6-6, the J call TRBJ2-5; no firm D call. V lost 3 bases, J lost 1 base, and 3 bases lay in between. The germline V gene encodes CDR1 MNHNY and CDR2 SVGAGI (reference sequence). The CDR3 sequence is 12 residues long. This chain's CDR3 is CASSYSQETQYF. Written as DNA, the CDR3 is TGTGCCAGCAGTTATAGCCAAGAGACCCAGTACTTC.

This clonotype was counted at least ten times. This rearrangement joins TRBV12-3 or TRBV12-4 to TRBJ2-6, with no clear D. Trimming cost V 8 bases and J 4 bases, with 9 bases left between them. This CDR3 has 13 residues. CDR3 in amino acids: CASGMTGANVLTF. The DNA of the CDR3 is TGTGCCAGCGGGATGACAGGGGCCAACGTCCTGACTTTC.

CDR3 DNA sequence: TGTGCCAGCAGGCTACACGGCGGTCGGGAAAGTGAGCAGTTCTTC. This sequence encodes CASRLHGGRESEQFF. The genes are TRBV6-1 and TRBJ2-1; TRBD2 might be the D (5 bases). V lost 6 bases and J 9 bases, leaving 21 bases between the germline ends. This CDR3 has 15 amino acids. From germline, CDR1 is MNHNS and CDR2 SASEGT.

There are a few counts of this clonotype. The chain recombines TRBV19 with TRBJ1-5; D is undetermined. The V gene lost 0 bases and the J gene lost 4 bases, with 7 bases spanning the gap. The CDR3 is 14 residues long. Germline CDR1 reads LNHDA; CDR2 reads SQIVND (reference sequence). CDR3 residues: CASSIDVWNQPQHF. In nucleotides, the CDR3 is TGTGCCAGTAGTATAGATGTCTGGAATCAGCCCCAGCATTTT.

The genes are TRBV7-3 and TRBJ2-1; D is uncertain. The CDR3 has 14 residues. V lost 0 bases and J lost 9, with 12 bases in between. Germline V gives CDR1 SGHTA, CDR2 FQGTGA. The CDR3 coding sequence is TGTGCCAGCAGCTTAACGGTCCTAGAATCTGAGCAGTTCTTC. Translating gives CASSLTVLESEQFF.

This clonotype has at least ten counts. The rearrangement joins TRBV29-1 to TRBJ2-1; 8 bases align to TRBD1. Germline V gene lookup returns CDR1 SQVTM and CDR2 ANQGSEA. V dropped 6 bases and J dropped 13; count of bases not matched to a gene: 8. This CDR3 region has 11 residues. The CDR3 is CSVATGALQFF. As DNA, the CDR3 is TGCAGCGTGGCGACAGGGGCTCTTCAGTTCTTC.

In this sample, this clonotype turned up once. V and J are TRBV20-1 and TRBJ1-5; D perhaps matches TRBD1 (6 bases). Trimming shortened V by 7 bases and J by 1 base, and 14 bases separated the two germline ends. From germline, CDR1 is DFQATT and CDR2 SNEGSKA (reference sequence). The CDR3 sequence is 14 residues long. The CDR3: CSVHRVASNQPQHF. CDR3 in DNA: TGCAGTGTACACAGGGTCGCCAGCAATCAGCCCCAGCATTTT.

The chain carries TRBV2 and TRBJ2-2, with D hard to call. Per the germline V gene, CDR1 is SNHLY and CDR2 is FYNNEI. The CDR3 covers 11 residues. Trimming removed 8 bases at V and 1 base at J, with 2 bases between. This CDR3 is CASENTGELFF. In DNA form, the CDR3 reads TGTGCCAGCGAGAACACCGGGGAGCTGTTTTTT.

This clonotype was observed many times. The chain is built from TRBV29-1 and TRBJ1-2; D call uncertain. Germline CDR1 SQVTM, CDR2 ANQGSEA. V lost 3 bases and J 5 bases, leaving 10 bases between the germline ends. CDR3 length: 12 residues. The CDR3 reads CSVEREIYGYTF. For the CDR3, the DNA is TGCAGCGTTGAGCGGGAGATATATGGCTACACCTTC.

The chain joins TRBV7-9 to TRBJ2-5, with a weak D call TRBD1 (6 bases). The germline V gene has CDR1 SEHNR and CDR2 FQNEAQ (reference sequence). The CDR3 totals 14 residues. Trimming removed 2 bases from V and 5 bases from J, with 12 bases in between. Here the CDR3 reads CASSLQGYEETQYF. CDR3 DNA sequence: TGTGCCAGCAGCTTACAGGGGTACGAGGAGACCCAGTACTTC.

Many counts were recorded for this clonotype. The rearrangement links TRBV7-3 to TRBJ2-5, with D perhaps TRBD1 (5 bases). CDR1 and CDR2 (germline): SGHTA, FQGTGA. Trimming left V 2 bases short and J 2 bases short, with 6 bases between. This CDR3 spans 13 amino acids. CDR3 bases: TGTGCCAGCAGCTTACAGGGACAAGAGACCCAGTACTTC. This gives the protein CASSLQGQETQYF.

J is TRBJ2-3 and V is TRBV7-6; the match to TRBD2 covers 9 bases. Germline V CDR1 and CDR2: SGHVS, FNYEAQ. Trimming took 2 bases from V and 5 from J; bases not matched to a gene: 14. The CDR3 is made up of 18 amino acids. In DNA form, the CDR3 reads TGTGCCAGCAGCTTATACCCGAGTAGCGGGGGCCGAGGAGATACGCAGTATTTT. It codes for CASSLYPSSGGRGDTQYF.

This clonotype showed up many times. The V and J genes are TRBV29-1 and TRBJ2-1; D is possibly TRBD2 (6 bases). V gave up 7 bases and J gave up 13 bases, with 20 bases separating them. This CDR3 is 12 amino acids long. Germline V gene sequence: CDR1 SQVTM, CDR2 ANQGSEA. The CDR3, as DNA: TGCAGCGCGAATCGTGCCGGGACTCGACAGTTCTTC. Translation: CSANRAGTRQFF.

This clonotype was counted a single time. V gene TRBV7-9 combines with J gene TRBJ1-2; D uncertain. This CDR3 has 13 residues. Germline CDR1 reads SEHNR; CDR2 reads FQNEAQ (reference sequence). The V end lost 2 bases, the J end lost 6 bases, and 10 bases lay between the germline ends. The chain's CDR3 is CASSLTRSDGYTF. CDR3 in DNA: TGTGCCAGCAGCTTAACCCGCTCGGATGGCTACACCTTC.

A single count supports this clonotype. The chain links TRBV6-6 to TRBJ1-2; D remains ambiguous. Per the germline V gene, CDR1 is MNHNY and CDR2 is SVGAGI (reference sequence). The V and J ends lost 4 bases and 8 bases respectively, with 14 bases between them. There are 13 residues in the CDR3. The CDR3 is CASSLEYRWGYTF. CDR3 DNA: TGTGCCAGCAGTTTGGAGTATCGGTGGGGCTACACCTTC.

This clonotype was detected many times. The J gene is TRBJ2-1, the V gene TRBV7-8; TRBD2 agrees at 9 bases. The germline V gene encodes CDR1 SGHVS and CDR2 FQNEAQ. The CDR3 runs 16 residues. The J segment lost 6 bases and the V segment lost 1 base, leaving 7 bases of the junction unmatched. The CDR3 loop reads CASSLVGRGGFNEQFF. The CDR3 nucleotides read TGTGCCAGCAGCTTAGTTGGGCGGGGGGGCTTCAATGAGCAGTTCTTC.

In its sample, this clonotype was seen many times. The chain carries TRBV29-1 and TRBJ1-4, with a possible D match to TRBD1 (5 bases). The CDR3 is made up of 13 amino acids. The V gene's germline CDR1 is SQVTM and CDR2 ANQGSEA. V was cut by 7 bases and J by 5 bases, with 14 bases left in between. CDR3 in amino acids: CSAPDNGNEKLFF. CDR3 sequence (DNA): TGCAGCGCTCCGGACAATGGAAATGAAAAACTGTTTTTT.

In this sample, this clonotype turned up a few times. This chain uses TRBV4-2 with TRBJ2-7, with unresolved D. The CDR3 spans 13 residues. In germline, CDR1 is LGHNA, CDR2 YNFKEQ. Trimming took 2 bases from V and 0 from J, leaving 5 bases between them. As DNA, the CDR3 is TGTGCCAGCAGCCAACTCAGCTCCTACGAGCAGTACTTC. It codes for CASSQLSSYEQYF.

This chain connects TRBV21-1 to TRBJ2-3; the table's D call TRBD2 went unverified against the DNA. TRBV21-1 is an annotated pseudogene. The CDR3 spans 17 residues. The CDR3 loop is CASSPCRLAGHPDTQYF. CDR3 nucleotide sequence: TGTGCCAGCAGCCCCTGTAGGCTAGCGGGACACCCAGATACGCAGTATTTT.

The rearrangement links TRBV5-1 to TRBJ2-5, with TRBD2 matching 8 bases. With 9 bases clipped from V and 4 bases from J, the junction kept 5 bases outside the gene matches. The CDR3 is 12 residues long. Germline V gene lookup returns CDR1 SGHRS and CDR2 YFSETQ. CDR3 in amino acids: CATGREGETQYF. Written as DNA, the CDR3 is TGCGCCACCGGGAGGGAAGGAGAGACCCAGTACTTC.

At least ten counts were recorded for this clonotype. The V gene is TRBV15, the J gene TRBJ2-1; D is tentatively TRBD1 or TRBD2 (6 bases each). V was shortened by 3 bases and J by 5 bases, with 17 bases between the two germline ends. The CDR3 loop spans 16 amino acids. Germline loops: CDR1 LNHNV, CDR2 YYDKDF (reference sequence). The CDR3 bases are TGTGCCACCAGCAGGCCTGGGGGGCGGTTCGACAATGAGCAGTTCTTC. It is translated as CATSRPGGRFDNEQFF.

The genes are TRBV11-1 and TRBJ2-1, with a weak D call TRBD1 (6 bases). The CDR3 runs 18 residues. V was clipped by 4 bases and J by 5 bases, with 24 bases between them. The germline gives CDR1 SGHAT, CDR2 FQDESV (reference sequence). The CDR3: CASSSLLIGTKANNEQFF. As DNA, the CDR3 is TGTGCCAGCAGCTCCCTCTTAATTGGGACAAAGGCCAACAATGAGCAGTTCTTC. The entire variable domain, with the rest obtained from reference TRBV11-1 and TRBJ2-1, is as follows: EAEVAQSPRYKITEKSQAVAFWCDPISGHATLYWYRQILGQGPELLVQFQDESVVDDSQLPKDRFSAERLKGVDSTLKIQPAELGDSAMYLCASSSLLIGTKANNEQFFGPGTRLTVL.

This chain connects TRBV7-2 to TRBJ1-1, with D uncertain. The CDR3 spans 14 residues. Trimming removed 5 bases at V and 4 bases at J, with 14 bases between. Looked up from germline, CDR1 is SGHTA and CDR2 is FQGNSA. The CDR3 is CASSQDSLTTEAFF. Written as DNA, the CDR3 is TGTGCCAGCAGCCAGGACTCCCTTACCACTGAAGCTTTCTTT.

This chain joins TRBV7-2 and TRBJ2-5, with unresolved D. V gave up 1 base and J gave up 3 bases, with 9 bases separating them. The germline V gene encodes CDR1 SGHTA and CDR2 FQGNSA. There are 14 residues in the CDR3. The CDR3 region is CASSLGFLEETQYF. The CDR3 DNA is TGTGCCAGCAGCTTAGGCTTTTTAGAAGAGACCCAGTACTTC.

The chain recombines TRBV7-6 with TRBJ2-2, with 14 nucleotides matching TRBD2. The germline gives CDR1 SGHVS, CDR2 FNYEAQ. The ends lost 4 bases at V and 9 bases at J; junction bases unmatched: 7. The CDR3 totals 16 residues. The CDR3 loop reads CASSSSGTSGSRELFF. The CDR3 DNA follows: TGTGCCAGCAGCTCGTCCGGGACTAGCGGGAGTAGGGAGCTGTTTTTT.

This clonotype was seen ten or more times. This chain joins TRBV29-1 and TRBJ2-7, with a weak D call TRBD2 (5 bases). V was cut by 6 bases and J by 7 bases, with 13 bases left in between. The CDR3 totals 11 residues. CDR1 and CDR2 (germline): SQVTM, ANQGSEA. CDR3 DNA sequence: TGCAGCGTCATCATGAGAGGGGAGCAGTACTTC. Translated: CSVIMRGEQYF.

The chain recombines TRBV3-1 with TRBJ2-7; D is ambiguous. This CDR3 has 14 amino acids. Looked up from germline, CDR1 is LGHDT and CDR2 is YNNKEL (reference sequence). With 1 base removed from V and 5 bases from J, the gap between germline ends came to 12 bases. CDR3 sequence (DNA): TGTGCCAGCAGCCAAGTCTCTGGGTCCGACGAGCAGTACTTC. This codes for CASSQVSGSDEQYF.

The genes are TRBV28 and TRBJ2-2; 11 nucleotides match TRBD2. Trimming cost V 4 bases and J 5 bases; bases outside gene matches: 9. CDR1 is MDHEN and CDR2 is SYDVKM in the germline V gene. CDR3 length: 17 residues. CDR3 residues: CASSSIPGTSGTGELFF. CDR3 DNA sequence: TGTGCCAGCAGTTCTATCCCTGGGACTAGCGGAACCGGGGAGCTGTTTTTT.

This clonotype was picked up a small number of times. The chain uses TRBV20-1 and TRBJ2-1; 13 positions agree with TRBD2. In germline, CDR1 is DFQATT, CDR2 SNEGSKA (reference sequence). V lost 4 bases and J lost 0; bases outside the gene matches: 6. CDR3 length: 17 amino acids. CDR3 sequence reads: CSATRTSGGPSYNEQFF. The CDR3 nucleotides read TGCAGTGCTACTAGGACTAGCGGGGGCCCCTCCTACAATGAGCAGTTCTTC.

The genes are TRBV24-1 and TRBJ2-1; 8 positions match TRBD2. Germline V lookup: CDR1 KGHDR, CDR2 SFDVKD. This CDR3 has 15 amino acids. J lost 5 bases, V lost 4 bases, and 6 bases had no gene match. The chain's CDR3 is CATSDPGLGDNEQFF. DNA for the CDR3: TGTGCCACCAGTGACCCGGGACTAGGGGACAATGAGCAGTTCTTC.

This clonotype was counted ten times or more. CDR3 amino acids: CSALTGEETQYF. The CDR3, as DNA: TGCAGCGCCCTGACAGGGGAAGAGACCCAGTACTTC. The chain recombines TRBV29-1 with TRBJ2-5; 8 positions agree with TRBD1. Germline V lookup: CDR1 SQVTM, CDR2 ANQGSEA. This CDR3 has 12 amino acids. With 7 bases clipped from V and 3 bases from J, the junction kept 4 bases outside the gene matches.